These 19 T cell receptor beta chains were all obtained from the same sample, sequenced in a study of blood T cell repertoires in COVID-19. The protocol was immunoSEQ multiplex PCR, while the TCRdb copy is restricted to in-frame clones and leaves out a portion. The sample yields about 130,000 clones, around 83% seen once. Sequenced material: PBMCs or T cells enriched from blood (not recorded which). The receptors were sampled from a man aged 45-60 years who had recovered from COVID-19.

This sequence joins TRBV6-5 and TRBJ2-3, with a tentative D call TRBD2 (5 bases). This CDR3 region has 14 residues. V was pared by 8 bases and J by 5 bases, with 17 bases between. Per the germline V gene, CDR1 is MNHEY and CDR2 is SVGAGI. The CDR3 loop is CASGPRRSGDTQYF. The CDR3 DNA follows: TGTGCCAGCGGACCGAGGAGGAGCGGAGATACGCAGTATTTT.

The genes are TRBV19 and TRBJ1-2, with 7 bases that match TRBD1. Per the germline V gene, CDR1 is LNHDA and CDR2 is SQIVND (reference sequence). This CDR3 has 17 amino acids. V was clipped by 4 bases and J by 0 bases; unmatched bases: 11. The CDR3 here is CASSNPGQQLPNYGYTF. Written as DNA, the CDR3 is TGTGCCAGTAGTAATCCGGGACAGCAACTTCCTAACTATGGCTACACCTTC.

This chain links TRBV18 with TRBJ2-3; TRBD2 might be the D (5 bases). This CDR3 region has 12 residues. Trimming stripped 5 bases from V and 6 bases from J, with 9 bases between. Germline V gene data show CDR1 as KGHSH and CDR2 as LQKENI. CDR3 sequence: CASSTRVDTQYF. The CDR3 bases are TGTGCCAGCTCAACGAGGGTGGATACGCAGTATTTT.

The chain has TRBV3-1 (or the pseudogene TRBV3-2) and TRBJ2-7, with 10 bases matching TRBD2. J lost 4 bases, V lost 3 bases, and 6 bases had no gene match. Germline assignment: CDR1 LGHDT and CDR2 YNNKEL (reference sequence). The CDR3 has 15 residues. The CDR3 coding sequence is TGTGCCAGCAGCCAGGCAGCGGGGGGGCCTTACGAGCAGTACTTC. As protein: CASSQAAGGPYEQYF.

The chain recombines TRBV7-6 with TRBJ2-1; 11 nucleotides line up with TRBD2. V lost 2 bases, J lost 7 bases, and 4 bases stayed unmatched. The CDR3 contains 15 residues. Germline lookup yields CDR1 SGHVS and CDR2 FNYEAQ. CDR3 sequence reads: CASSLLAGGGNEQFF. CDR3 sequence (DNA): TGTGCCAGCAGCTTACTAGCGGGGGGAGGTAATGAGCAGTTCTTC.

The CDR3 DNA sequence: TGTGCCAGCAGGGGGACAGCGAACTATGGCTACACCTTC. Translating gives CASRGTANYGYTF. V is TRBV6-5 and J is TRBJ1-2, with 7 bases lining up with TRBD1. The CDR3 covers 13 residues. V trimming: 6 bases; J trimming: 2 bases; junction bases outside the gene matches: 3. Germline V gene data show CDR1 as MNHEY and CDR2 as SVGAGI.

This clone was observed a handful of times. The chain joins TRBV30 to TRBJ1-2, with 7 bases matching TRBD1. This CDR3 is 13 amino acids long. Germline CDR1 reads GTSNPN; CDR2 reads SVGIG (reference sequence). Trimming at V came to 4 bases and at J to 8 bases, leaving 10 bases not matched to a gene. The CDR3 sequence: CAWTPKGAGGYTF. The CDR3 bases are TGTGCCTGGACTCCAAAGGGGGCCGGGGGCTACACCTTC. Full variable domain (missing parts from reference TRBV30 and TRBJ1-2): SQTIHQWPATLVQPVGSPLSLECTVEGTSNPNLYWYRQAAGRGLQLLFYSVGIGQISSEVPQNLSASRPQDRQFILSSKKLLLSDSGFYLCAWTPKGAGGYTFGSGTRLTVV.

The rearrangement links TRBV27 to TRBJ1-2; D remains unclear. Germline lookup yields CDR1 MNHEY and CDR2 SMNVEV (reference sequence). CDR3 length equals 13 residues. Trimming took off 6 bases at V and 4 bases at J, with 12 bases between the two ends. CDR3 loop: CASRGWTPYGYTF. CDR3 nucleotide sequence: TGTGCCAGCAGAGGGTGGACTCCCTATGGCTACACCTTC.

The V gene is TRBV18, the J gene TRBJ1-2; D is uncertain. CDR3 length: 14 amino acids. Between the trimmed V and J ends, which lost 3 bases and 3 bases, there was a span of 11 bases. Germline V CDR1 and CDR2: KGHSH, LQKENI. Here the CDR3 DNA reads TGTGCCAGCTCACCTCCTTCGGGGTACTATGGCTACACCTTC. This gives the protein CASSPPSGYYGYTF.

The V call is TRBV7-9, the J call TRBJ1-4; D is possibly TRBD1 (6 bases). Germline loops: CDR1 SEHNR, CDR2 FQNEAQ (reference sequence). The CDR3 has 15 residues. V shed 4 bases and J shed 6 bases, with 15 bases lying between them. CDR3 sequence: CASSSTTAGDEKLFF. The CDR3 DNA is TGTGCCAGCAGCTCTACCACCGCAGGGGATGAAAAACTGTTTTTT.

This clone showed up just a few times. The chain employs TRBV3-1 (or the pseudogene TRBV3-2) and TRBJ2-2; 11 positions agree with TRBD1. The ends lost 6 bases at V and 5 bases at J; junction bases unmatched: 5. Looked up from germline, CDR1 is LGHDT and CDR2 is YNNKEL (reference sequence). CDR3 length equals 15 residues. The CDR3 loop is CASRTGTGGTGELFF. Here the CDR3 DNA reads TGTGCCAGCAGAACCGGGACAGGGGGGACCGGGGAGCTGTTTTTT.

This chain connects TRBV7-3 to TRBJ2-3; 9 bases agree with TRBD2. This CDR3 has 15 residues. The V gene end was trimmed by 5 bases and the J gene end by 8 bases; junction bases not matched to a gene: 11. Germline V gives CDR1 SGHTA, CDR2 FQGTGA. CDR3 sequence (DNA): TGTGCCAGCAGCCAAGGGCGGGGGGGAGAAAGTACGCAGTATTTT. Residues: CASSQGRGGESTQYF.

CDR3 DNA: TGTGCCAGCACTACAGGGGCCTCCTACAATGAGCAGTTCTTC. This codes for CASTTGASYNEQFF. The chain employs TRBV5-4 and TRBJ2-1; TRBD1 matches at 7 bases. With 6 bases clipped from V and 0 bases from J, the junction kept 3 bases outside the gene matches. The CDR3 loop spans 14 amino acids. Per the germline V gene, CDR1 is SGHNT and CDR2 is YYREEE (reference sequence).

This sequence joins TRBV18 and TRBJ1-1, with a weak D call TRBD1 (6 bases). Germline V gene lookup returns CDR1 KGHSH and CDR2 LQKENI. Trimming stripped 3 bases from V and 4 bases from J, with 12 bases between. The CDR3 contains 14 residues. CDR3 amino acids: CASSPGGLFTEAFF. DNA for the CDR3: TGTGCCAGCTCACCCGGGGGGCTTTTCACTGAAGCTTTCTTT.

This clone was observed a few times. The chain uses TRBV2 and TRBJ1-1; TRBD1 might be the D (5 bases). The CDR3 has 16 residues. V lost 1 base to trimming and J lost 4 bases, with 16 bases between them. CDR1 and CDR2 from the germline V gene are SNHLY and FYNNEI. The DNA for the CDR3 is TGTGCCAGCAGTGAAGGGAGGGGTGGGATGCGCACTGAAGCTTTCTTT. Amino acids: CASSEGRGGMRTEAFF.

The gene calls are TRBV4-2 and TRBJ1-5; TRBD1 might be the D (6 bases). Trimming removed 0 bases at V and 5 bases at J, with 14 bases between. The length of the CDR3 is 16 residues. Germline CDR1 LGHNA, CDR2 YNFKEQ. The DNA of the CDR3 is TGTGCCAGCAGCCAAGATGGGGGAGGGGGGGATCAGCCCCAGCATTTT. It encodes CASSQDGGGGDQPQHF.

The rearrangement joins TRBV7-2 to TRBJ2-2; perhaps TRBD2 as D (5 bases). The germline V gene has CDR1 SGHTA and CDR2 FQGNSA. This CDR3 contains 16 residues. V was trimmed by 4 bases and J by 0 bases, leaving 12 bases between them. CDR3 residues: CASSWIQAANTGELFF. The CDR3 DNA follows: TGTGCCAGCAGCTGGATCCAAGCGGCGAACACCGGGGAGCTGTTTTTT.

CDR3 in amino acids: CASSLLRGVPNEQFF. Here the CDR3 DNA reads TGTGCCAGCAGCTTACTGCGCGGGGTGCCCAATGAGCAGTTCTTC. V and J are TRBV13 and TRBJ2-1, with D possibly being TRBD2 (6 bases). CDR3 length: 15 residues. V was shortened by 2 bases and J by 6 bases, with 14 bases between the two germline ends. Germline values: CDR1 PRHDT, CDR2 FYEKMQ (reference sequence).

The chain couples TRBV5-1 to TRBJ1-4; D call uncertain. Germline V gives CDR1 SGHRS, CDR2 YFSETQ. This CDR3 is 17 amino acids long. Trimming stripped 2 bases from V and 0 bases from J, with 14 bases between. The CDR3 region has the DNA TGCGCCAGCAGCTTACGGCGGAGAGGGTCAACTAATGAAAAACTGTTTTTT. Translating gives CASSLRRRGSTNEKLFF.